This T cell receptor (beta chain) was sequenced for a study of shared clonotypes between healthy human individuals. Assay used: immunoSEQ multiplex PCR; TCRdb lists only in-frame clones, some missing. This sample has 600,000 to 750,000 clones, with roughly 91% found just once. Losses at the gene ends were 0 bases for V and 4 bases for J; bases not matched to a gene: 2. Germline lookup yields CDR1 MNHEY and CDR2 SMNVEV (reference sequence). The CDR3 runs 14 residues. Worth noting for this clone: As yet, its antigen is unknown.

Regarding the study as a whole: An anticipated effect of sequencing depth on clonotype sharing among donors was recognized.

This rearrangement joins TRBV27 to TRBJ1-1; 7 nucleotides agree with TRBD1. The material sequenced was memory CD8+ T cells from PBMCs. Indicated subset: CD45RO+ cells pooled with CCR7-negative TemRA cells. This TCR came from a young man in good health. Some clones in this sample may be carry-over from other donors' samples. The CDR3 DNA reads TGTGCCAGCAGTTTATCCAGGGGGAGCACTGAAGCTTTCTTT. This gives the protein CASSLSRGSTEAFF.